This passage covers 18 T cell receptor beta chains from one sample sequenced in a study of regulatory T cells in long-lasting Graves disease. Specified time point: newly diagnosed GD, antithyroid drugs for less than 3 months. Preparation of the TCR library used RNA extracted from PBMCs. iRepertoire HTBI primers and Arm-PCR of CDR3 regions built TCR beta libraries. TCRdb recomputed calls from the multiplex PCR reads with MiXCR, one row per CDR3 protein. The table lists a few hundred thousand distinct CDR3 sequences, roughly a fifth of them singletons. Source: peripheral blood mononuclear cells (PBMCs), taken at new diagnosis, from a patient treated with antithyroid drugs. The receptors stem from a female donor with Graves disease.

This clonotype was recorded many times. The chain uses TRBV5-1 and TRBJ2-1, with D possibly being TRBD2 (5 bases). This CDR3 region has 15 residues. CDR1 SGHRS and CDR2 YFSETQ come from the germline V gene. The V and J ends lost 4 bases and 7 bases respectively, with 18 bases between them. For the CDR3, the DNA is TGCGCCAGCAGCCCCCAATCTGGGAGTATGAATGAGCAGTTCTTC. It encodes CASSPQSGSMNEQFF.

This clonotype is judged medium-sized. The CDR3 sequence is CASSNQGRYTEQFF. CDR3 nucleotides: TGTGCCAGCAGCAATCAGGGGCGGTATACTGAGCAGTTCTTC. V is TRBV7-2 and J is TRBJ2-1; D possibly corresponds to TRBD1 (6 bases). From germline, CDR1 is SGHTA and CDR2 FQGNSA. The CDR3 has 14 amino acids. V was shortened by 5 bases and J by 9 bases, with 17 bases between the two germline ends.

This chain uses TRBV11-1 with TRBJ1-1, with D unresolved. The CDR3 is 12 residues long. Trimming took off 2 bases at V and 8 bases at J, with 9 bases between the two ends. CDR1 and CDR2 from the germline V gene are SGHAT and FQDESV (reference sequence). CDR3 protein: CASSLNHIEAFF. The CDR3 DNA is TGTGCCAGCAGCTTAAACCATATAGAAGCTTTCTTT.

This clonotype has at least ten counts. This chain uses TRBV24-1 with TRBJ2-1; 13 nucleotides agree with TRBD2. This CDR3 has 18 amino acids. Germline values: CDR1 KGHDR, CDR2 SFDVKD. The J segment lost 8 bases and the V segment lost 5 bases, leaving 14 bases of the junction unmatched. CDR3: CATSGPWTSGRNLDEQFF. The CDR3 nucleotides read TGTGCCACCAGTGGCCCATGGACTAGCGGGAGAAATTTGGATGAGCAGTTCTTC.

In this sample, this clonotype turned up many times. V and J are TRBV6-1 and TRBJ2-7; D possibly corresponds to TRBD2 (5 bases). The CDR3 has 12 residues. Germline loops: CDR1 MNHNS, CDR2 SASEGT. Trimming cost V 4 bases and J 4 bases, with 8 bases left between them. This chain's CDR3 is CASSVRGYEQYF. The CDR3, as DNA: TGTGCCAGCAGTGTTCGGGGATACGAGCAGTACTTC.

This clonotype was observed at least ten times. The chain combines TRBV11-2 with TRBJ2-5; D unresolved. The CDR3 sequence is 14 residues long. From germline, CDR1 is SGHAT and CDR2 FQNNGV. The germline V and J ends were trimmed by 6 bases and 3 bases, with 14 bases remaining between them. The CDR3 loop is CASRQTDPKETQYF. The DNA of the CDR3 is TGTGCCAGCAGACAGACCGACCCAAAAGAGACCCAGTACTTC.

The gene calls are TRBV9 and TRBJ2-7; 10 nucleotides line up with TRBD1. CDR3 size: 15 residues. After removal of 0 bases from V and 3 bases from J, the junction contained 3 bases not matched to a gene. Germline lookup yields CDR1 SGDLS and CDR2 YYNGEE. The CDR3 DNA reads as TGTGCCAGCAGCGTAGGGGACAGGGGTATCTACGAGCAGTACTTC. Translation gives CASSVGDRGIYEQYF.

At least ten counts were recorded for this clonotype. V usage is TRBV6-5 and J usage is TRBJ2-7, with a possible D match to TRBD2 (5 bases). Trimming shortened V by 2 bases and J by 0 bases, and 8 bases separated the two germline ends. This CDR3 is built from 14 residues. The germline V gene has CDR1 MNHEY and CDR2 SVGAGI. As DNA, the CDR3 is TGTGCCAGCAGTTACCGGGGAAACTCCTACGAGCAGTACTTC. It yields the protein CASSYRGNSYEQYF.

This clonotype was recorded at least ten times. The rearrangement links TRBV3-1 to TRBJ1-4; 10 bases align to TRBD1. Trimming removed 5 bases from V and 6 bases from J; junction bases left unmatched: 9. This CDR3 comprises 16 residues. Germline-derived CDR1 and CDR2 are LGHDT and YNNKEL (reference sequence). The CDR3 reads CASSWRQGTGDEKLFF. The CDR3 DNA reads TGTGCCAGCAGCTGGCGTCAAGGGACAGGGGATGAAAAACTGTTTTTT.

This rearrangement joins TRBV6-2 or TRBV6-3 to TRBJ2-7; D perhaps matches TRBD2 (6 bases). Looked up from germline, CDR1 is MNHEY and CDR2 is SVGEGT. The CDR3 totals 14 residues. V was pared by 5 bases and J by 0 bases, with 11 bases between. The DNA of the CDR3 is TGTGCCAGCAGTGCTCTAGCGACCTCCTACGAGCAGTACTTC. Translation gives CASSALATSYEQYF.

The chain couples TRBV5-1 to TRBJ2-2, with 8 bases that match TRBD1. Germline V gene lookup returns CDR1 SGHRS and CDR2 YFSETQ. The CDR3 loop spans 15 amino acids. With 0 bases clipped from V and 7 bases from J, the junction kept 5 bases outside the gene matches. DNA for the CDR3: TGCGCCAGCAGCTTGGAACAGGGGGTGAGCGGGGAGCTGTTTTTT. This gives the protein CASSLEQGVSGELFF.

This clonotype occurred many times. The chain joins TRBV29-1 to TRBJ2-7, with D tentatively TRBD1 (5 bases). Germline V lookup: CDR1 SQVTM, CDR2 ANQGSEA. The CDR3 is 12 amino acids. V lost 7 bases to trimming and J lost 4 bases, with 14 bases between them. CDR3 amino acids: CSGLGLRYEQYF. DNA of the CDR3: TGCAGCGGGTTGGGGCTGAGGTACGAGCAGTACTTC.

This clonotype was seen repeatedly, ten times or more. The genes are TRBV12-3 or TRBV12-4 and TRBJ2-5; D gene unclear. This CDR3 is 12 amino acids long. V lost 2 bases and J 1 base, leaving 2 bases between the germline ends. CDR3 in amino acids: CASSLRQETQYF. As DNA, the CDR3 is TGTGCCAGCAGTTTACGCCAAGAGACCCAGTACTTC.

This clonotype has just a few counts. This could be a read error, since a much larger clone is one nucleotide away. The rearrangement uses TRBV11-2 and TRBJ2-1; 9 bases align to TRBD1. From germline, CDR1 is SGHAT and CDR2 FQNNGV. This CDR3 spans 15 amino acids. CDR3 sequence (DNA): TGTGCCAGCAATTACCCGGGACAGGGAGGCGAGACCCGGTACTTC. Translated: CASNYPGQGGETRYF.

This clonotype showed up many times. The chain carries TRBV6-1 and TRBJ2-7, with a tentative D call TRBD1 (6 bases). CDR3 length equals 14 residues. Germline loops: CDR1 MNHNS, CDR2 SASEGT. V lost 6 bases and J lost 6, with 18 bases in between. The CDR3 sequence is CASRPGHRAVEQYF. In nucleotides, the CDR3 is TGTGCCAGCAGACCGGGACACCGAGCGGTCGAGCAGTACTTC.

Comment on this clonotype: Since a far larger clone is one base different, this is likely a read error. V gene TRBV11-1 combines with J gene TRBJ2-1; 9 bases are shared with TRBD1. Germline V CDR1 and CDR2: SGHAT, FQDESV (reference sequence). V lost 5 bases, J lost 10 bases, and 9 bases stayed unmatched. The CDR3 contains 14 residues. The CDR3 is CASSAIQGAYEQFF. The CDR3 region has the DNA TGTGCCAGCAGCGCGATACAGGGGGCCTACGAGCAGTTCTTC.

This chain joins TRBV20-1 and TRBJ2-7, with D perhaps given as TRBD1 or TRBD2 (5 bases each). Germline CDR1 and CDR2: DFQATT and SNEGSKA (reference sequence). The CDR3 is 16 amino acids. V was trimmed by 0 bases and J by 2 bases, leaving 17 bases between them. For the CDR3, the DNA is TGCAGTGCTAGAGACCCAGGGAGACCTAATCCCTACGAGCAGTACTTC. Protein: CSARDPGRPNPYEQYF.

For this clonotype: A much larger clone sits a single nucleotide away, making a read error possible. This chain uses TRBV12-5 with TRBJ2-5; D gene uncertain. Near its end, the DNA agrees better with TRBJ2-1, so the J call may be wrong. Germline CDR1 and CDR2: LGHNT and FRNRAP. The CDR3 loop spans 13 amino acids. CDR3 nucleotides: TGTGCTAGTGGTTTGCGTCCGGGCGATGAGCAGTTCTTC. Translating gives CASGLRPGDEQFF.